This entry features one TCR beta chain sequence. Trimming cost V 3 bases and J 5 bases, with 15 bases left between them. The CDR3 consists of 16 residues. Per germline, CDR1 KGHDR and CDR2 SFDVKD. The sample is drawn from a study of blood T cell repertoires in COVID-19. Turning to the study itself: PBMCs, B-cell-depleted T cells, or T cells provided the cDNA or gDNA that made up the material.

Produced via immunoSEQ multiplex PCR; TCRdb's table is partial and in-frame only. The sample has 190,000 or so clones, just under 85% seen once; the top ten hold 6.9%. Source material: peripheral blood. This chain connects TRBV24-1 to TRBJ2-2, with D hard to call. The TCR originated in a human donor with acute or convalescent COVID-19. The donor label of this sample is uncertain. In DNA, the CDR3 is TGTGCCACCAGTGATCCCACAGTGTTCGATACCGGGGAGCTGTTTTTT. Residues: CATSDPTVFDTGELFF.